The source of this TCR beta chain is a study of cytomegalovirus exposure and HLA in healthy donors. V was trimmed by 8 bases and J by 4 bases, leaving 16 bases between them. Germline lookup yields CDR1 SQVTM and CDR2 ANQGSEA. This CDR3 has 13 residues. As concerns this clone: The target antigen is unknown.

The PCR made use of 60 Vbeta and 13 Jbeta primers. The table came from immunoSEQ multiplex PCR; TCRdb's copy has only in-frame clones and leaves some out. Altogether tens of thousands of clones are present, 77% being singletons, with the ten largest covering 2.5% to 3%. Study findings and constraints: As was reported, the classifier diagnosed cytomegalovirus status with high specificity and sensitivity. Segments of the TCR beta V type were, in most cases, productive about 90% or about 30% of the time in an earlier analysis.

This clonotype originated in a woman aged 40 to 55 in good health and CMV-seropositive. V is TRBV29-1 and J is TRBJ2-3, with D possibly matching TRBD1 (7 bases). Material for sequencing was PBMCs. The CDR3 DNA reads TGCAGCACTTTGGAGGGGGCCCCAGATACGCAGTATTTT. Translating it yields CSTLEGAPDTQYF.